A single sample is the source of the 9 T cell receptor beta chains below, sequenced in a study of T cell responses to AZD1222 COVID-19 vaccine. Sequencing was performed with immunoSEQ multiplex PCR; in TCRdb, only in-frame clones are kept and a portion is missing. Of 150,000 to 200,000 clones listed, 90% to 95% were seen once; the top ten hold under 6%. The sequenced sample was peripheral blood, obtained 28 days after the second AZD1222 dose. The receptors here all came from an adult who received the AZD1222 COVID-19 vaccine.

The chain joins TRBV5-6 to TRBJ2-1; D is ambiguous. Germline values: CDR1 SGHDT, CDR2 YYEEEE. V was pared by 1 base and J by 5 bases, with 10 bases between. The length of the CDR3 is 14 residues. Written as DNA, the CDR3 is TGTGCCAGCAGCTTGATCGGGTTAGACAATGAGCAGTTCTTC. This sequence encodes CASSLIGLDNEQFF. Looking up the rest from reference TRBV5-6 and TRBJ2-1 gives the full variable domain: DAGVTQSPTHLIKTRGQQVTLRCSPKSGHDTVSWYQQALGQGPQFIFQYYEEEERQRGNFPDRFSGHQFPNYSSELNVNALLLGDSALYLCASSLIGLDNEQFFGPGTRLTVL.

V is TRBV15 and J is TRBJ2-7; 9 nucleotides line up with TRBD2. Germline V lookup: CDR1 LNHNV, CDR2 YYDKDF (reference sequence). The CDR3 has 17 residues. V lost 3 bases to trimming and J lost 7 bases; unmatched junction nucleotides: 16. CDR3 sequence: CATSSPGGASGMGEQYF. CDR3 nucleotides: TGTGCCACCAGCAGTCCCGGTGGGGCTAGCGGGATGGGGGAGCAGTACTTC.

The J gene is TRBJ2-1, the V gene TRBV3-1 (or the pseudogene TRBV3-2); D may be TRBD1 or TRBD2 (5 bases each). Germline V lookup: CDR1 LGHDT, CDR2 YNNKEL (reference sequence). Between the trimmed V and J ends, which lost 3 bases and 9 bases, there was a span of 9 bases. This CDR3 has 12 residues. The DNA for the CDR3 is TGTGCCAGCAGCCATGCAGGGACTGAGCAGTTCTTC. As protein: CASSHAGTEQFF.

The chain joins TRBV29-1 to TRBJ2-1; D remains ambiguous. Trimming took 1 base from V and 0 from J, leaving 4 bases between them. This CDR3 spans 13 amino acids. CDR1 SQVTM and CDR2 ANQGSEA come from the germline V gene. CDR3 nucleotide sequence: TGCAGCGTTGAAGCTAGCTCCTACAATGAGCAGTTCTTC. Its protein is CSVEASSYNEQFF.

This chain joins TRBV19 and TRBJ1-5; 7 bases are a match to TRBD1. The CDR3 totals 15 residues. Germline V CDR1 and CDR2: LNHDA, SQIVND (reference sequence). The ends lost 5 bases at V and 3 bases at J; junction bases unmatched: 7. The CDR3 region is CASSPWTGLNQPQHF. The CDR3 nucleotides are TGTGCCAGTAGTCCCTGGACAGGACTCAATCAGCCCCAGCATTTT.

The gene calls are TRBV24-1 and TRBJ1-5; D gene ambiguous. The CDR3 runs 12 residues. The germline V gene encodes CDR1 KGHDR and CDR2 SFDVKD. V gave up 4 bases and J gave up 9 bases, with 9 bases separating them. The CDR3 reads CATSDGVGPQHF. CDR3 in DNA: TGTGCCACCAGTGACGGTGTAGGGCCCCAGCATTTT.

The chain couples TRBV5-1 to TRBJ1-3; 7 nucleotides line up with TRBD1. Per germline, CDR1 SGHRS and CDR2 YFSETQ. There are 14 residues in the CDR3. Trimming at V came to 4 bases and at J to 8 bases, leaving 9 bases not matched to a gene. The CDR3 spells CASSTEGQEDTIYF. In DNA, the CDR3 is TGCGCCAGCAGCACGGAAGGACAGGAAGACACCATATATTTT.

The gene calls are TRBV7-9 and TRBJ1-1; no clear D. Per germline, CDR1 SEHNR and CDR2 FQNEAQ (reference sequence). The CDR3 contains 19 residues. The V gene lost 0 bases and the J gene lost 5 bases, with 25 bases spanning the gap. The chain's CDR3 is CASSLATDITLLVWTEAFF. The CDR3 DNA follows: TGTGCCAGCAGCTTAGCGACGGATATCACTTTGTTGGTATGGACTGAAGCTTTCTTT. Combining the CDR3 with reference TRBV7-9 and TRBJ1-1 gives the whole variable domain DTGVSQNPRHKITKRGQNVTFRCDPISEHNRLYWYRQTLGQGPEFLTYFQNEAQLEKSRLLSDRFSAERPKGSFSTLEIQRTEQGDSAMYLCASSLATDITLLVWTEAFFGQGTRLTVV.

CDR3 in DNA: TGTGCCAGCTCACAATTAGGACTAGCGGGATCCTCCAAAAACATTCAGTACTTC. It translates to CASSQLGLAGSSKNIQYF. J is TRBJ2-4 and V is TRBV18; 12 positions match TRBD2. The CDR3 consists of 18 residues. The junction had 9 bases not matched to a gene; V was cut back by 4 bases and J by 2 bases. Germline-derived CDR1 and CDR2 are KGHSH and LQKENI.